The 5 T cell receptor beta chains listed next were all sequenced from one sample in a study of PD-1 blockade in classical Hodgkin lymphoma. Time point: cycle 4 day 1 (C4D1), after about 6 weeks of nivolumab. Each of the patients experienced relapse following autologous stem cell transplantation, and their brentuximab vedotin exposure differed. TCRdb keeps only in-frame clones here, not all; method: immunoSEQ multiplex PCR. This table holds more than 85,000 clones, roughly 87% found once. The specimen comprised peripheral blood mononuclear cells (PBMCs), sampled before the fourth cycle of nivolumab. These receptors originate from a human donor with classical Hodgkin lymphoma.

This chain links TRBV19 with TRBJ2-7; D is ambiguous. Germline CDR1 reads LNHDA; CDR2 reads SQIVND (reference sequence). This CDR3 has 12 residues. The V end was cut by 8 bases, the J end by 0 bases, with 8 bases between. CDR3 in amino acids: CASSSFSYEQYF. Written as DNA, the CDR3 is TGTGCCAGTTCTTCGTTCTCCTACGAGCAGTACTTC.

In this sample, this clone turned up once. This rearrangement joins TRBV10-3 to TRBJ2-5; TRBD2 agrees at 14 bases. The germline CDR1 and CDR2 sequences are ENHRY and SYGVKD. The V gene end was trimmed by 6 bases and the J gene end by 1 base; junction bases not matched to a gene: 7. CDR3 length: 17 amino acids. The CDR3 is CAIRKGLAGAPQETQYF. The CDR3 bases are TGTGCCATCAGGAAGGGACTAGCGGGAGCTCCCCAAGAGACCCAGTACTTC.

The chain carries TRBV29-1 and TRBJ1-1; tentative D call: TRBD1 (5 bases). Germline V gene sequence: CDR1 SQVTM, CDR2 ANQGSEA. V was cut by 5 bases and J by 1 base, with 11 bases left in between. The CDR3 has 13 amino acids. The CDR3 here is CSVLNGGNTEAFF. DNA for the CDR3: TGCAGCGTTCTAAACGGGGGGAACACTGAAGCTTTCTTT. The full variable domain, completed using reference TRBV29-1 and TRBJ1-1, is SAVISQKPSRDICQRGTSLTIQCQVDSQVTMMFWYRQQPGQSLTLIATANQGSEATYESGFVIDKFPISRPNLTFSTLTVSNMSPEDSSIYLCSVLNGGNTEAFFGQGTRLTVV.

This chain links TRBV19 with TRBJ1-1; D is unresolved. V was pared by 4 bases and J by 7 bases, with 13 bases between. The CDR3 extends over 13 amino acids. CDR1 is LNHDA, CDR2 SQIVND, per germline (reference sequence). The CDR3 DNA reads as TGTGCCAGTAGTAACGGACGGTCCCTTGAAGCTTTCTTT. This sequence encodes CASSNGRSLEAFF.

V and J are TRBV30 and TRBJ1-5; weak D call: TRBD1 (5 bases). The germline CDR1 and CDR2 sequences are GTSNPN and SVGIG (reference sequence). CDR3 length: 13 residues. V was pared by 2 bases and J by 6 bases, with 11 bases between. This CDR3 reads CAWSMQGVQPQHF. In DNA form, the CDR3 reads TGTGCCTGGAGTATGCAGGGCGTTCAGCCCCAGCATTTT. The whole variable domain, filled in from reference TRBV30 and TRBJ1-5, reads SQTIHQWPATLVQPVGSPLSLECTVEGTSNPNLYWYRQAAGRGLQLLFYSVGIGQISSEVPQNLSASRPQDRQFILSSKKLLLSDSGFYLCAWSMQGVQPQHFGDGTRLSIL.